This TCR beta chain stems from a study of response to subunit inactivated influenza vaccine. Study-wide points: After each seasonal influenza vaccination, few new T cells are recruited, the authors suggested.

One entry per CDR3 protein, called by TCRdb with MiXCR from the RT-PCR reads. The top ten hold about 9.4% of the sample, which has about 800,000 distinct CDR3 sequences, around 20% seen once. In regard to this clonotype: Its antigen is unknown.

In germline, CDR1 is SGHTA, CDR2 FQGNSA. The CDR3 is 15 residues long. V was cut by 4 bases and J by 6 bases, with 19 bases left in between. The specimen was PBMCs from blood, collected around 5 days after vaccination. The clonotype was recovered from a man in his forties or fifties who received an inactivated influenza vaccine. The chain links TRBV7-2 to TRBJ2-7; D is uncertain. CDR3 sequence: CASSSQSHFGSEQYF. CDR3 nucleotides: TGTGCCAGCAGCTCCCAGAGTCATTTCGGCTCCGAGCAGTACTTC.